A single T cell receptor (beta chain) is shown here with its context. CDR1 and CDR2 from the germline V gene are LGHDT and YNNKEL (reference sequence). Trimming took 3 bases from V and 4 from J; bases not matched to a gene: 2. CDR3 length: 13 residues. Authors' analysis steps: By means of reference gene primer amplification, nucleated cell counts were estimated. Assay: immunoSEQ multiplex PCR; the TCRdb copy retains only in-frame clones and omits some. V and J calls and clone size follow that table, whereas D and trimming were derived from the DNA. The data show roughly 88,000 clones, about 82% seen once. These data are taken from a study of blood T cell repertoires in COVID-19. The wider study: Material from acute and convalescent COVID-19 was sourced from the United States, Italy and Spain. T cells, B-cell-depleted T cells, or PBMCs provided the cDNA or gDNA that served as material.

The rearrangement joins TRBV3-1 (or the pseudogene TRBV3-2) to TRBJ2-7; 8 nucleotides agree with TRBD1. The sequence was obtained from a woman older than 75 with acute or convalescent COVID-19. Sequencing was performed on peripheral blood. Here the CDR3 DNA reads TGTGCCAGCAGCCACAGGGGGCCTTACGAGCAGTACTTC. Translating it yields CASSHRGPYEQYF.